This is a list of T cell receptor beta chains from one sample in a study of shared clonotypes between healthy human individuals. The repertoire was sequenced with immunoSEQ multiplex PCR; TCRdb's copy has only in-frame clones and lacks some. The table includes hundreds of thousands of clones, 75% to 85% detected once. What was sequenced was PBMCs. The receptor set was obtained from a woman in her 40s in good health. Some clones in this sample may be carry-over from other donors' samples. CDR3s include the opening cysteine and the closing phenylalanine or tryptophan. The D gene is left open where the match is weak. Only part of the rows carry a size: once, few, many, or a class if the clone is expanded.

CDR3,DNA,J,V,size,D,length
CASSRKGSVGVSPGELFF,TGCGCCAGCAGCCGGAAGGGATCGGTGGGAGTTTCCCCCGGGGAGCTGTTTTTT,TRBJ2-2,TRBV4-1,once,.,18
CASRWENEKLFF,TGTGCCAGCAGGTGGGAGAATGAAAAACTGTTTTTT,TRBJ1-4,TRBV28,once,.,12
CASSLGGRGSSYNEQFF,TGCGCCAGCAGCTTGGGGGGCCGAGGGAGCTCCTACAATGAGCAGTTCTTC,TRBJ2-1,TRBV5-1,.,.,17
CAWSVRLGHPTDTQYF,TGTGCCTGGAGTGTACGGCTAGGCCATCCCACAGATACGCAGTATTTT,TRBJ2-3,TRBV30,.,.,16
CASSLRRGGRGEQYF,TGTGCCAGCAGTTTAAGGCGGGGCGGGAGGGGCGAGCAGTACTTC,TRBJ2-7,TRBV27,.,TRBD2,15
CASSSPAFYEQYF,TGTGCCAGCAGTTCCCCGGCCTTCTACGAGCAGTACTTC,TRBJ2-7,TRBV28,few,.,13
CASSLLAGAIEQYF,TGTGCCAGCAGCCTACTAGCGGGAGCTATCGAGCAGTACTTC,TRBJ2-7,TRBV28,.,TRBD2,14
CASSLGPPGHNEQYF,TGTGCCAGCAGCCTAGGCCCCCCGGGACATAACGAGCAGTACTTC,TRBJ2-7,TRBV11-3,.,.,15
CAISTYAGSVHNEQFF,TGTGCCATCTCGACCTACGCAGGCTCGGTCCACAATGAGCAGTTCTTC,TRBJ2-1,TRBV28,.,.,16
CASSPSSDNEQFF,TGTGCCAGCTCACCAAGTTCGGACAATGAGCAGTTCTTC,TRBJ2-1,TRBV18,.,.,13
CASWTGPPAFMNTEAFF,TGTGCCTCTTGGACAGGCCCACCCGCCTTCATGAACACTGAAGCTTTCTTT,TRBJ1-1,TRBV30,.,TRBD1,17
CASSQKTGSSYEQYF,TGCGCCAGCAGCCAAAAGACAGGGTCCTCCTACGAGCAGTACTTC,TRBJ2-7,TRBV4-3,.,TRBD1,15
CASSPIPGQLHEGYGYTF,TGTGCCAGCAGCCCTATCCCGGGACAACTTCACGAAGGTTATGGCTACACCTTC,TRBJ1-2,TRBV11-2,.,.,18
CASSPLDRGYNEKLFF,TGTGCCAGCAGTCCCCTCGACAGGGGTTATAATGAAAAACTGTTTTTT,TRBJ1-4,TRBV28,.,TRBD1,16
CSAMGVYGYTF,TGCAGTGCCATGGGAGTCTATGGCTACACCTTC,TRBJ1-2,TRBV20-1,few,.,11
CASSLAGPNTGELFF,TGTGCCAGCAGTCTAGCGGGTCCCAACACCGGGGAGCTGTTTTTT,TRBJ2-2,TRBV5-4,.,TRBD2,15
CASSEAPRGTETQYF,TGTGCCAGCAGTGAAGCCCCTCGGGGGACAGAGACCCAGTACTTC,TRBJ2-5,TRBV6-1,.,.,15
CATQQGPHSSSYNEQFF,TGTGCCACACAACAGGGTCCCCACTCTTCTTCCTACAATGAGCAGTTCTTC,TRBJ2-1,TRBV10-3,.,.,17
CASSQESKTGSYEQYF,TGCGCCAGCAGCCAAGAGTCTAAAACAGGCTCCTACGAGCAGTACTTC,TRBJ2-7,TRBV4-1,.,.,16
CASSVAGGGYTF,TGTGCCAGCAGCGTGGCAGGGGGAGGCTACACCTTC,TRBJ1-2,TRBV9,few,TRBD1,12
CASSLDRSVEAFF,TGCGCCAGCAGCTTGGACAGATCGGTTGAAGCTTTCTTT,TRBJ1-1,TRBV5-1,.,.,13
CASMGPAANEKLFF,TGTGCCAGCATGGGACCTGCGGCTAATGAAAAACTGTTTTTT,TRBJ1-4,TRBV6-1,.,.,14
CASSIGTDYGYTF,TGTGCCAGCAGCATAGGGACAGATTATGGCTACACCTTC,TRBJ1-2,TRBV7-2,.,TRBD1,13
CASSVLAGGETQYF,TGTGCCAGCAGCGTCCTAGCGGGCGGGGAGACCCAGTACTTC,TRBJ2-5,TRBV9,.,TRBD2,14
CASSPRQGAANIQYF,TGTGCCAGCAGCCCCAGACAGGGGGCGGCAAACATTCAGTACTTC,TRBJ2-4,TRBV7-2,.,TRBD1,15
CASSVAAGYYNEQFF,TGTGCCAGCAGCGTAGCCGCAGGGTACTACAATGAGCAGTTCTTC,TRBJ2-1,TRBV9,.,.,15
CASSLGDNNEQFF,TGCGCCAGCAGCTTGGGGGACAACAATGAGCAGTTCTTC,TRBJ2-1,TRBV5-1,.,.,13
CASTPRGRELSEQYF,TGTGCCAGCACCCCCCGGGGGCGGGAGTTAAGCGAGCAGTACTTC,TRBJ2-7,TRBV28,.,.,15
CASSAGTGGKGLYF,TGTGCCAGTAGCGCCGGGACAGGGGGGAAAGGTCTGTACTTC,TRBJ2-7,TRBV19,once,TRBD1,14
CASSVGTDTQYF,TGTGCCAGCAGCGTAGGAACAGATACGCAGTATTTT,TRBJ2-3,TRBV9,.,.,12
CSAHTYTEAFF,TGCAGCGCGCATACCTACACTGAAGCTTTCTTT,TRBJ1-1,TRBV29-1,.,.,11
CASRLRWDTEAFF,TGCGCCAGCAGGTTGAGGTGGGATACTGAAGCTTTCTTT,TRBJ1-1,TRBV5-1,.,.,13